One sample yielded the 19 T cell receptor beta chains listed below, sequenced in a study of response to subunit inactivated influenza vaccine. TCRdb analysed the RT-PCR reads with MiXCR anew, one entry per CDR3 protein. This sample has 600,000 to 850,000 distinct CDR3 sequences, with around 15% found just once. Sequencing was performed on PBMCs from blood, taken less than 15 days before vaccination. The source is a man aged 50-59 years who received an inactivated influenza vaccine.

The CDR3 is CASSLEYVGSSYNEQFF. The CDR3 DNA reads as TGTGCCAGCAGCTTAGAATATGTCGGGTCTTCCTACAATGAGCAGTTCTTC. The J gene is TRBJ2-1, the V gene TRBV7-8; the D is unclear. The germline V and J ends were trimmed by 1 base and 1 base, with 14 bases remaining between them. Germline CDR1 SGHVS, CDR2 FQNEAQ. The CDR3 spans 17 residues.

CDR3 protein: CASSFSASASTDTQYF. The CDR3, as DNA: TGTGCCAGCAGCTTTTCGGCTAGCGCGAGCACAGATACGCAGTATTTT. The genes are TRBV7-3 and TRBJ2-3; maybe TRBD2 (6 bases). Trimming took 3 bases from V and 0 from J, leaving 13 bases between them. CDR1 SGHTA and CDR2 FQGTGA come from the germline V gene. The CDR3 totals 16 residues.

In this sample, this clonotype turned up a few times. The V and J genes are TRBV29-1 and TRBJ2-7; TRBD2 aligns across 7 bases. The CDR3 totals 13 residues. Germline V gives CDR1 SQVTM, CDR2 ANQGSEA. The V and J ends lost 3 bases and 3 bases, in that order; junction bases with no gene match: 5. CDR3 nucleotides: TGCAGCGTTGACGGGGCTAGCGGCTACGAGCAGTACTTC. Translated, it gives CSVDGASGYEQYF.

The V gene is TRBV30, the J gene TRBJ2-7, with TRBD1 matching 7 bases. The CDR3 sequence is 13 residues long. The ends lost 1 base at V and 3 bases at J; junction bases unmatched: 3. CDR1 and CDR2 (germline): GTSNPN, SVGIG (reference sequence). The CDR3 sequence is CAWSEGTVYEQYF. The CDR3 coding sequence is TGTGCCTGGAGTGAAGGGACAGTCTACGAGCAGTACTTC.

This clonotype was seen a handful of times. V gene TRBV7-9 combines with J gene TRBJ2-7; TRBD1 might be the D (5 bases). The V end was cut by 11 bases, the J end by 5 bases, with 16 bases between. The germline gives CDR1 SEHNR, CDR2 FQNEAQ (reference sequence). The CDR3 has 12 amino acids. The CDR3, as DNA: TGTGCCGTAGTGGCAGGGAACAACGAGCAGTACTTC. It yields the protein CAVVAGNNEQYF.

The chain carries TRBV7-9 and TRBJ1-3; D not certain. V lost 6 bases and J lost 0, with 9 bases in between. The CDR3 runs to 14 residues. Germline lookup yields CDR1 SEHNR and CDR2 FQNEAQ (reference sequence). CDR3: CASRPDASGNTIYF. In DNA, the CDR3 is TGTGCCAGCAGGCCTGATGCCTCTGGAAACACCATATATTTT.

This chain links TRBV7-2 with TRBJ2-7, with a tentative D call TRBD2 (6 bases). Trimming stripped 3 bases from V and 7 bases from J, with 16 bases between. There are 14 residues in the CDR3. CDR1 SGHTA and CDR2 FQGNSA come from the germline V gene. The CDR3 DNA reads TGTGCCAGCAGCTTTAGGAATTCCGCGGGAGAGCAGTACTTC. It codes for CASSFRNSAGEQYF.

The chain joins TRBV5-1 to TRBJ2-3; 7 bases agree with TRBD1. The CDR3 runs 19 residues. V gave up 4 bases and J gave up 0 bases; unmatched junction bases: 17. Germline assignment: CDR1 SGHRS and CDR2 YFSETQ. The CDR3 DNA reads as TGCGCCAGCAGCGCCGGACAGGCCCAACCTAGATATAGCACAGATACGCAGTATTTT. Translating it yields CASSAGQAQPRYSTDTQYF. Full variable domain (rest looked up from reference TRBV5-1 and TRBJ2-3): KAGVTQTPRYLIKTRGQQVTLSCSPISGHRSVSWYQQTPGQGLQFLFEYFSETQRNKGNFPGRFSGRQFSNSRSEMNVSTLELGDSALYLCASSAGQAQPRYSTDTQYFGPGTRLTVL.

This clonotype was seen more than once but under ten times. This rearrangement joins TRBV28 to TRBJ2-2, with 8 bases fitting TRBD2. Germline lookup yields CDR1 MDHEN and CDR2 SYDVKM. Trimming cost V 8 bases and J 4 bases; bases outside gene matches: 6. The CDR3 extends over 14 amino acids. The CDR3 reads CASGTRVFTGELFF. The CDR3 DNA is TGTGCCAGCGGGACTAGGGTTTTCACCGGGGAGCTGTTTTTT.

This clonotype was recorded at least ten times. The V gene is TRBV6-1, the J gene TRBJ1-5, with D maybe TRBD1 (6 bases). CDR1 is MNHNS, CDR2 SASEGT, per germline. CDR3 length equals 15 residues. V dropped 6 bases and J dropped 4 bases, with 16 bases sitting between them. The CDR3 DNA reads as TGTGCCAGCAGCCGGTCGGACAGCTATAATCAGCCCCAGCATTTT. It specifies CASSRSDSYNQPQHF.

This clonotype was found a few times. The chain is built from TRBV11-2 and TRBJ2-1, with 7 nucleotides matching TRBD2. V lost 1 base and J lost 7; bases outside the gene matches: 7. The CDR3 extends over 15 amino acids. Germline loops: CDR1 SGHAT, CDR2 FQNNGV. As DNA, the CDR3 is TGTGCCAGCAGCTTAGCCGGACTAGTCGCTAATGAGCAGTTCTTC. The encoded protein is CASSLAGLVANEQFF.

This sequence joins TRBV4-1 and TRBJ1-2; D unclear. The CDR3 contains 13 residues. CDR1 is MGHRA, CDR2 YSYEKL, per germline. V was trimmed by 1 base and J by 7 bases, leaving 10 bases between them. CDR3 DNA sequence: TGCGCCAGCAGCCAAGTCTTAACGTCTGGCTACACCTTC. Translation: CASSQVLTSGYTF.

This clonotype was found many times. This sequence joins TRBV20-1 and TRBJ2-3; D gene uncertain. This CDR3 contains 13 residues. V was pared by 2 bases and J by 4 bases, with 10 bases between. CDR1 and CDR2 from the germline V gene are DFQATT and SNEGSKA (reference sequence). The DNA for the CDR3 is TGCAGTGCTAGAAAGGGTAACGCAGATACGCAGTATTTT. This codes for CSARKGNADTQYF.

This rearrangement joins TRBV24-1 to TRBJ2-2; D perhaps matches TRBD1 (6 bases). V lost 2 bases and J lost 6, with 18 bases in between. The CDR3 is 17 amino acids. Germline lookup yields CDR1 KGHDR and CDR2 SFDVKD. As DNA, the CDR3 is TGTGCCACCAGTGATTCGTACGGCAGGGGCGGTTCCGGGGAGCTGTTTTTT. Translating it yields CATSDSYGRGGSGELFF.

The table lists this clonotype with a few counts. V gene TRBV12-3 or TRBV12-4 combines with J gene TRBJ1-4; D not resolved. This CDR3 spans 12 amino acids. Trimming removed 3 bases at V and 8 bases at J, with 7 bases between. CDR3 bases: TGTGCCAGCAGTTTCCGGAGGGAAAAACTGTTTTTT. Translated: CASSFRREKLFF.

The genes are TRBV20-1 and TRBJ2-1; 15 nucleotides align to TRBD2. CDR1 and CDR2 from the germline V gene are DFQATT and SNEGSKA (reference sequence). The CDR3 runs to 16 residues. The V and J ends lost 6 bases and 3 bases, in that order; junction bases with no gene match: 6. DNA of the CDR3: TGCAGTGCGGGACTAGCGGGGGGAAACCTCTACAATGAGCAGTTCTTC. This codes for CSAGLAGGNLYNEQFF.

This clonotype was found many times. V is TRBV20-1 and J is TRBJ1-1; no reliable D call. Trimming cost V 0 bases and J 5 bases, with 4 bases left between them. The germline gives CDR1 DFQATT, CDR2 SNEGSKA (reference sequence). CDR3 length: 11 residues. CDR3 in DNA: TGCAGTGCTAGAGATCCGACTGAAGCTTTCTTT. It specifies CSARDPTEAFF.

The rearrangement joins TRBV6-4 to TRBJ2-3, with D uncertain. V was trimmed by 6 bases and J by 4 bases, leaving 11 bases between them. This CDR3 is built from 13 residues. Germline V gene lookup returns CDR1 MRHNA and CDR2 SNTAGT. CDR3 bases: TGTGCCAGCAGCGTAGAAGGGTCAGATACGCAGTATTTT. It codes for CASSVEGSDTQYF.

This clonotype was detected a few times. The V gene is TRBV29-1, the J gene TRBJ2-1; D perhaps matches TRBD2 (6 bases). This CDR3 has 14 residues. CDR1 and CDR2 from the germline V gene are SQVTM and ANQGSEA. Trimming took off 4 bases at V and 3 bases at J, with 13 bases between the two ends. In nucleotides, the CDR3 is TGCAGCGTTGTCCGGGGGTATGACTACAATGAGCAGTTCTTC. It codes for CSVVRGYDYNEQFF.